This T cell receptor (beta chain) is drawn from a study of blood T cell repertoires in COVID-19. Across the whole study: Both acute and convalescent COVID-19 samples were obtained from the United States, Italy and Spain.

Categorization into cohorts depended on clinical history that participants reported. Here immunoSEQ multiplex PCR was the method, and the copy in TCRdb shows in-frame clones only, minus some. The sample records about 280,000 clones, about 90% being singletons. In this sample, this clone turned up a few times. This CDR3 is built from 14 residues. The V segment lost 7 bases and the J segment 3 bases; nucleotides outside the gene matches: 8. Germline values: CDR1 SGHRS, CDR2 YFSETQ. Specimen: PBMCs or T cells enriched from blood (not recorded which). J is TRBJ2-7 and V is TRBV5-1, with 9 bases lining up with TRBD1. This receptor was identified in a woman in her 30s with acute COVID-19. This chain's CDR3 is CASFPGTGNYEQYF. The CDR3, as DNA: TGCGCCAGCTTCCCCGGGACAGGGAACTACGAGCAGTACTTC.